The rows below give T cell receptor beta chains drawn from one sample of a study of T cell responses to AZD1222 COVID-19 vaccine. The repertoire was sequenced with immunoSEQ multiplex PCR; TCRdb's copy has only in-frame clones and lacks some. In the table there are 75,000 to 90,000 clones, around 73% of which are singletons. The sequences come from peripheral blood, collected on day 0 of AZD1222 vaccination. The receptors originated from an adult in good health. The CDR3 runs from the conserved cysteine through the conserved F or W. A D gene is named only where the DNA matches it firmly. A row's size may be missing; if present it is once, few, many or a size class.

clone size	V gene	J gene	D gene	CDR3 DNA	CDR3 protein
many	TRBV10-2	TRBJ2-3	TRBD2	TGCGCCAGCAGTGAGTCACTAGCGCGGAGTACGCAGTATTTT	CASSESLARSTQYF
-	TRBV23-1	TRBJ2-3	-	TGCGCCAGCAGTCTTCCTACGGGTGTACTAGCAGATACGCAGTATTTT	CASSLPTGVLADTQYF
-	TRBV7-2	TRBJ2-3	-	TGTGCCAGCTCACAGAATGGGGGGATGGGATCCACAGATACGCAGTATTTT	CASSQNGGMGSTDTQYF
-	TRBV28	TRBJ2-7	-	TGTGCCAGCACCGGGACGTACGAGCAGTACTTC	CASTGTYEQYF
-	TRBV9	TRBJ2-1	TRBD2	TGTGCCAGCAGCGTAGAGGGGCTAGCGGGAAACTACAATGAGCAGTTCTTC	CASSVEGLAGNYNEQFF
-	TRBV12-3/TRBV12-4	TRBJ1-6	-	TGTGCCAGCAGTTTGGGCGGTAATTCACCCCTCCACTTT	CASSLGGNSPLHF
-	TRBV11-2	TRBJ2-1	-	TGTGCCAGCAGCTCCCTAGGGGGGAGCTCCTACAATGAGCAGTTCTTC	CASSSLGGSSYNEQFF
-	TRBV6-6	TRBJ2-1	-	TGTGCCAGCAGTTACTCGCAGGTCTACAATGAGCAGTTCTTC	CASSYSQVYNEQFF
-	TRBV20-1	TRBJ1-5	-	TGCAGTGCTAGAGACAACGGCCCACAGCATTTT	CSARDNGPQHF
-	TRBV27	TRBJ2-7	-	TGTGCCAGCAGTTTAGACCGAGACTACGAGCAGTACTTC	CASSLDRDYEQYF